This TCR beta chain came from a study of CD8+CD57+ T cells in acquired aplastic anemia. Whole-study context: DNA recovered from sorted CD4+ and CD8+ cells had a mean of about 3 ug. Regarding the study as a whole: Researchers report that twenty-nine CD8+ CDR3 sequences appeared in both patients and controls.

This clonotype has a count of ten or more. Its antigen is unknown. According to the study, genomic DNA was the template for TCR beta VDJ and CDR3 profiling. Each CDR3 protein is one row after TCRdb ran MiXCR on the reads. The sample records 170,000 or so distinct CDR3 sequences, 40% to 60% being singletons. Before being chosen for sequencing, patients had shown CD8+CD57+ cell expansion by flow cytometry. Patients, without exception, had severe acquired aplastic anemia. Trimming at V came to 1 base and at J to 4 bases, leaving 6 bases not matched to a gene. The CDR3 extends over 16 amino acids. CDR1 and CDR2 from the germline V gene are MNHEY and SVGAGI.

Material for sequencing was sorted CD4+, CD8+, or CD8+CD57+ T cells (not recorded which) from PBMCs. The chain employs TRBV6-5 and TRBJ2-3; the match to TRBD2 covers 9 bases. The sequence derives from a human donor with aplastic anemia. In DNA, the CDR3 is TGTGCCAGCAGTTACTGGGCGGGAGGGGCCGCAGATACGCAGTATTTT. Its translation: CASSYWAGGAADTQYF.